This TCR beta chain stems from a study of T cells after posttransplantation cyclophosphamide (dated by TCRdb to the mid-2010s). General notes on the study: Using TRB sequencing, the study followed how the T cell repertoire rebuilt after myeloablative bone marrow transplantation with posttransplantation cyclophosphamide given as GVHD prophylaxis. Antigen receptor sequencing covered samples from some 36 PTCy-treated patients and 15 to 20 of their related bone marrow donors. Blood from all 30 or so PTCy patients who had 1-year posttransplant specimens underwent TRB sequencing. In 3 patients, up to roughly 3 additional blood samples taken between 2 and 5.2 years after transplant also underwent TRB sequencing, as did pretransplant blood from 4 patients. Because TRA and TRB clonality were tightly correlated in 9 samples, subsequent TCR analyses were focused on TRB only. Public TRB sequences were compared against a database of over 3,600 sequences linked to responses to pathogens, tumor antigens, self-antigens and alloantigens.

Findings and caveats that apply to the study as a whole: Donor-recipient similarity was low at 1-2 months but rose over the first year, and later blood repertoires were often dominated by donor CD8+ memory clones. The TRB repertoires of T cells infiltrating skin or GI tract showed only limited overlap with the TRB repertoires of T cells in blood. Across 35 to 55 patients, TRB clonality was highly associated with recipient CMV seropositivity and CMV reactivation, and diversity in PTCy patients was similar to diversity in CNI/methotrexate controls.

Genomic DNA was used for TRB sequencing, which was performed with the immunoSEQ assay at survey resolution or with the hsTCRB kit. For the original study's pipeline: The immunoSEQ software handled the initial read processing, while the LymphoSeq R package was used for the repertoire analyses. Clonality was calculated as 1 minus normalized Shannon entropy, and the Gini coefficient was also calculated for each TRB dataset. To infer phenotypes in unsorted samples, TRB sequences from sorted subsets of the recipient or donor were mapped onto unsorted samples from the same recipient. TCRdb obtained this table from immuneACCESS and retained in-frame rearrangements with V and J assigned. These tables miss some clones; where compared with another copy, unresolved V genes account for less than half of the shortfall, and the remainder is unexplained. V and J calls and clone size are copied from that table; D and trimming were computed from the DNA. Present in this sample are almost 7,000 clones, just over 90% of which were seen just once. The ten largest clones capture roughly 4% of the sample.

A few counts support this clone. Its target antigen remains unknown. No base quality information exists; no much larger clone differs at one position. The CDR3, from cysteine to phenylalanine, totals 16 residues. Solely the CDR3 DNA is kept, with 48 bases framed from the first base. Relative to germline, V is missing 4 bases and J is missing 6 bases, with 3 bases of the junction outside any gene match. Per the germline V gene, ENHRY is the CDR1 and SYGVKD is the CDR2. Interpreted using the paper, the treatment or condition label stands for: high-dose cyclophosphamide on days +3 and +4 as single-agent GVHD prophylaxis. For conditioning, the PTCy patients got busulfan and fludarabine, then a related or unrelated marrow graft, followed by cyclophosphamide on days +3 and +4. The PTCy-treated patients were enrolled in a prospective multi-institutional clinical trial. Peripheral blood and bone marrow mononuclear cells were isolated by Ficoll-Hypaque density centrifugation and cryopreserved. CD4+ and CD8+ T cells, including naive and memory subsets, were sorted by FACS using a FACSAria II.

The source of this sequence is a male patient between 60 and 69 years old who received an allogeneic stem cell transplant from a related donor and was CMV-positive. After a transplant, some of the T cells may come from the graft donor. Sequenced material: CD8+ T cells sorted from blood, taken after allogeneic stem cell transplant with posttransplant cyclophosphamide. The chain uses TRBV10-3 and TRBJ2-1; TRBD2 aligns with 16 central bases. This receptor carries the CDR3 CAISAGTSGGANEQFF. The nucleotides are TGTGCCATCAGTGCCGGGACTAGCGGGGGGGCCAATGAGCAGTTCTTC.